This T cell receptor beta chain was obtained from a study of cytomegalovirus exposure and HLA in healthy donors. The PCR was carried out with 60 Vbeta primers and 13 Jbeta primers. The table came from immunoSEQ multiplex PCR; TCRdb's copy has only in-frame clones and leaves some out. The sample has 90,000 to 140,000 clones; approximately 12% are singletons. Germline CDR1 reads LGHNT; CDR2 reads FRNRAP. The CDR3 consists of 16 residues. Trimming cost V 0 bases and J 6 bases; bases outside gene matches: 6. The rearrangement joins TRBV12-5 to TRBJ1-5, with 9 bases aligning to TRBD1. The source is a man aged 40-49 years in good health and CMV-seropositive. The sequenced sample consisted of PBMCs. CDR3 coding DNA: TGTGCTAGTGGTTTGGTAACAGGGGGCCTTGTTCAGCCCCAGCATTTT. Amino acids: CASGLVTGGLVQPQHF.